Presented here are 8 T cell receptor beta chains from one specimen sequenced in a study of blood T cell repertoires in COVID-19. Produced via immunoSEQ multiplex PCR; TCRdb's table is partial and in-frame only. The sample yields approximately 240,000 clones, 84% seen once. The sample was peripheral blood. These receptors all come from a man aged 45-65 years with acute or convalescent COVID-19.

This clone appeared a few times. J is TRBJ1-1 and V is TRBV2; the D gene is possibly TRBD1 (5 bases). V was pared by 8 bases and J by 7 bases, with 17 bases between. The germline V gene encodes CDR1 SNHLY and CDR2 FYNNEI. CDR3 length equals 13 residues. The CDR3 DNA is TGTGCCAGCGGCGGGGTGGGGGATGTTGAAGCTTTCTTT. Its protein is CASGGVGDVEAFF. The full variable domain, its missing parts supplied by reference TRBV2 and TRBJ1-1, is EPEVTQTPSHQVTQMGQEVILRCVPISNHLYFYWYRQILGQKVEFLVSFYNNEISEKSEIFDDQFSVERPDGSNFTLKIRSTKLEDSAMYFCASGGVGDVEAFFGQGTRLTVV.

The chain recombines TRBV11-2 with TRBJ1-4, with TRBD1 identical over 7 bases. The CDR3 is made up of 18 amino acids. Germline V gene data show CDR1 as SGHAT and CDR2 as FQNNGV. V shed 0 bases, J shed 7 bases, and the junction held 14 bases outside the gene matches. The CDR3 region is CASSLERRIGTVSEKLFF. In nucleotides, the CDR3 is TGTGCCAGCAGCTTAGAGCGAAGGATCGGGACAGTCAGTGAAAAACTGTTTTTT.

V is TRBV6-5 and J is TRBJ2-7; TRBD1 matches 9 bases. Germline V gives CDR1 MNHEY, CDR2 SVGAGI. V lost 4 bases, J lost 4 bases, and 5 bases stayed unmatched. The CDR3 extends over 14 amino acids. CDR3 coding DNA: TGTGCCAGCAGTTCGGACAGGGGATGGTACGAGCAGTACTTC. Amino acids: CASSSDRGWYEQYF.

This clone was seen once. The chain combines TRBV11-2 with TRBJ1-2; D is perhaps TRBD1 (6 bases). This CDR3 comprises 15 residues. Germline V gene data show CDR1 as SGHAT and CDR2 as FQNNGV. Trimming took 0 bases from V and 1 from J, leaving 9 bases between them. CDR3 sequence reads: CASSLDGTRNYGYTF. The CDR3 coding sequence is TGTGCCAGCAGCTTAGACGGGACACGTAACTATGGCTACACCTTC.

The rearrangement uses TRBV5-1 and TRBJ2-7, with 12 bases identical to TRBD1. The CDR3 has 15 residues. Looked up from germline, CDR1 is SGHRS and CDR2 is YFSETQ. V shed 2 bases, J shed 5 bases, and the junction held 5 bases outside the gene matches. The CDR3 is CASSFRDRGLDEQYF. CDR3 sequence (DNA): TGCGCCAGCAGCTTCCGGGACAGGGGGCTGGACGAGCAGTACTTC.

This clone has just one count. The chain couples TRBV5-4 to TRBJ1-2; 12 bases match TRBD1. Germline V CDR1 and CDR2: SGHNT, YYREEE (reference sequence). Trimming took 8 bases from V and 7 from J; bases not matched to a gene: 3. CDR3 length: 12 amino acids. In DNA form, the CDR3 reads TGTGCCAGTGGGACAGGGGGCGGTGGCTACACCTTC. Translating it yields CASGTGGGGYTF.

The chain employs TRBV4-1 and TRBJ1-6, with TRBD1 identical over 7 bases. The CDR3 totals 18 residues. The V gene end was trimmed by 0 bases and the J gene end by 7 bases; junction bases not matched to a gene: 12. Looked up from germline, CDR1 is MGHRA and CDR2 is YSYEKL. CDR3 nucleotide sequence: TGCGCCAGCAGCCAAGACCCCCCACAGGGGCTGCGGAATTCACCCCTCCACTTT. Amino acids: CASSQDPPQGLRNSPLHF.

The rearrangement joins TRBV10-3 to TRBJ1-2, with D possibly matching TRBD1 (6 bases). This CDR3 region has 14 residues. CDR1 and CDR2 from the germline V gene are ENHRY and SYGVKD. V dropped 4 bases and J dropped 3 bases, with 12 bases sitting between them. CDR3 DNA: TGTGCCATCAGTGGGCAGGGGATGGACTATGGCTACACCTTC. Its translation is CAISGQGMDYGYTF.